This record looks at one TCR beta chain sequence and its context. There were TCR beta CDR3 regions amplified from RNA transcripts. The HTBI primer set drove a first-round RT-PCR of the TCR CDR3. Each CDR3 protein is one row after TCRdb ran MiXCR on the multiplex PCR reads. This sample has fewer than 900,000 distinct CDR3 sequences, with about 17% found just once. Exclusion followed for patients with uncontrolled infection, other autoimmune disease, pregnancy or lactation. PBMCs stemmed from 10 ml fresh peripheral blood. This specimen comes from a study of T cells in Graves' hyperthyroidism and ophthalmopathy. V was clipped by 4 bases and J by 8 bases; unmatched bases: 10. The CDR3 sequence is 15 residues long. Germline V gene data show CDR1 as MNHEY and CDR2 as SMNVEV (reference sequence).

The receptor's source is a man aged 18-30 years with Graves' hyperthyroidism. Sequencing was carried out using blood. V is TRBV27 and J is TRBJ1-4; TRBD1 matches at 7 bases. The CDR3 is CASSWSGTETEKLFF. The CDR3 DNA reads as TGTGCCAGCAGTTGGTCCGGGACAGAGACGGAAAAACTGTTTTTT.